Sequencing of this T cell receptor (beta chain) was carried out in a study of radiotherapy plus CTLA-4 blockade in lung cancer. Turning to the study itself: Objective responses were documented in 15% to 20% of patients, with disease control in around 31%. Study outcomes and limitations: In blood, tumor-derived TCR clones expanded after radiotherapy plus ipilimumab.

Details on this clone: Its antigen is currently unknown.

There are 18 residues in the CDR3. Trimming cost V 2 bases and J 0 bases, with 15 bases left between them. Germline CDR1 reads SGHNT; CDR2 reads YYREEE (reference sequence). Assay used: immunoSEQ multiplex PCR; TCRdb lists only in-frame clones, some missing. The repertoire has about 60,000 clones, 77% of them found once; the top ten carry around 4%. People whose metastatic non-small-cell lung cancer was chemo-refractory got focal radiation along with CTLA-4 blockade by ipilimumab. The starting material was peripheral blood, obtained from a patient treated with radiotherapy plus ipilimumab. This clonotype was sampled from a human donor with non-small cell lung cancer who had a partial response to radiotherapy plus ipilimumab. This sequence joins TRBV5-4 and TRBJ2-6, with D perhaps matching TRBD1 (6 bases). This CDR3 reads CASSLGQLPPSGANVLTF. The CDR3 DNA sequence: TGTGCCAGCAGCTTAGGACAGCTCCCTCCCTCTGGGGCCAACGTCCTGACTTTC.